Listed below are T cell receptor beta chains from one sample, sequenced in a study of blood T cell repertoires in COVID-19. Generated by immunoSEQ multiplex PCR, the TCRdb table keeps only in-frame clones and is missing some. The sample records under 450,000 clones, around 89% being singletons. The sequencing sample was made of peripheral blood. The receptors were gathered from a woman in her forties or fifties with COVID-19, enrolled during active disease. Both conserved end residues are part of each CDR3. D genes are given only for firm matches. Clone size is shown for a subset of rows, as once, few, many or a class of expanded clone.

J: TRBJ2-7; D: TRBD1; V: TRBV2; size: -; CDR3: CASSSHPHRDRGFIYEQYF; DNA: TGTGCCAGCAGTTCACATCCACACCGGGACAGGGGGTTTATCTACGAGCAGTACTTC
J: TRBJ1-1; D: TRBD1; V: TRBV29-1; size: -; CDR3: CSVLKTGGNTEAFF; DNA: TGCAGCGTTCTAAAGACAGGGGGAAACACTGAAGCTTTCTTT
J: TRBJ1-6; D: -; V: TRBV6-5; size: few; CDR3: CASITGNFNSPLHF; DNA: TGTGCCAGCATAACAGGGAACTTCAATTCACCCCTCCACTTT
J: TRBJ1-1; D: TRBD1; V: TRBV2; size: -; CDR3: CASHRGRVTEAFF; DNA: TGTGCCAGCCACAGGGGACGGGTAACTGAAGCTTTCTTT
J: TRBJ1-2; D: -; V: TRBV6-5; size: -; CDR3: CASRTTTGSGYTF; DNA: TGTGCCAGCAGAACCACGACAGGTTCGGGCTACACCTTC
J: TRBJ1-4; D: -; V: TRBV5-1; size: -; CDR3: CASSYSGAVTNEKLFF; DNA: TGCGCCAGCAGCTATTCGGGAGCAGTCACTAATGAAAAACTGTTTTTT
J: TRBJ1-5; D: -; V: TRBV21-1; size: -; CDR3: CASSGLQVSNQPQHF; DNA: TGTGCCAGCAGCGGTCTACAGGTTAGCAATCAGCCCCAGCATTTT
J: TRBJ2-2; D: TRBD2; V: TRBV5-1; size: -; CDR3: CASSLRGLPNTGELFF; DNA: TGCGCCAGCAGCTTGAGGGGACTACCGAACACCGGGGAGCTGTTTTTT
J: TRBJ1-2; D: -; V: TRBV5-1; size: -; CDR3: CASSWEGANYGYTF; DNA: TGCGCCAGCAGCTGGGAGGGGGCTAACTATGGCTACACCTTC
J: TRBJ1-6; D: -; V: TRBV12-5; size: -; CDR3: CASGLVLGGSYNSPLHF; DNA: TGTGCTAGTGGTTTGGTACTCGGGGGTTCCTATAATTCACCCCTCCACTTT
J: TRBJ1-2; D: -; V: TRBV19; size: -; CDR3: CASSIISGVAYGYTF; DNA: TGTGCCAGTAGTATAATCTCAGGGGTGGCCTATGGCTACACCTTC
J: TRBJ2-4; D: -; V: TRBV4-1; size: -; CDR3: CASSPSKNIQYF; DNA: TGCGCCAGCAGCCCCTCCAAAAACATTCAGTACTTC
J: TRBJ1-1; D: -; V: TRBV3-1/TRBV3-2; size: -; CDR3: CASSPSTELTEAFF; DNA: TGTGCCAGCAGCCCTTCGACAGAACTCACTGAAGCTTTCTTT
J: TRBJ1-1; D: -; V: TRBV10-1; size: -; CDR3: CASSRSGNTEAFF; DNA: TGCGCCAGCAGTAGAAGCGGGAACACTGAAGCTTTCTTT
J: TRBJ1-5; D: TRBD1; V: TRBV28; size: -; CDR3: CASSYYRDRGNQPQHF; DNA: TGTGCCAGCAGTTACTATAGGGACAGGGGAAATCAGCCCCAGCATTTT
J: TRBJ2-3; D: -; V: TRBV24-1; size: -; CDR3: CATSDLQFAGTDTQYF; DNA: TGTGCCACCAGTGATTTGCAATTCGCGGGGACCGATACGCAGTATTTT
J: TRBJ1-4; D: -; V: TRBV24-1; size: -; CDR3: CATSESKGGTNEKLFF; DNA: TGTGCCACCAGTGAATCGAAGGGAGGGACTAATGAAAAACTGTTTTTT
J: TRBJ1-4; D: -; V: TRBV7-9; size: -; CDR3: CASSSPLQGTTNEKLFF; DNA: TGTGCCAGCAGCTCCCCCCTACAGGGAACAACTAATGAAAAACTGTTTTTT
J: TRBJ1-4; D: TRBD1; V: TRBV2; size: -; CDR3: CASWPEGQYNEKLFF; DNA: TGTGCCAGCTGGCCTGAGGGACAGTATAATGAAAAACTGTTTTTT
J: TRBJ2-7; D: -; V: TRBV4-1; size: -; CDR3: CASSALGASYEQYF; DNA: TGCGCCAGCAGCGCCTTAGGGGCATCCTACGAGCAGTACTTC
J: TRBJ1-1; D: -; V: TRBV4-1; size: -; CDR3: CASSLLPGGYTEAFF; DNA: TGCGCCAGCAGCCTCCTTCCTGGGGGGTACACTGAAGCTTTCTTT
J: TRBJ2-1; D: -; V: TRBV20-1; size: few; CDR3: CSASRVDEQFF; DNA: TGCAGTGCTAGCAGGGTCGATGAGCAGTTCTTC
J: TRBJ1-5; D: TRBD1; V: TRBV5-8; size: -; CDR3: CASSPGQFGEQPQHF; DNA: TGTGCCAGCAGCCCGGGACAGTTTGGGGAACAGCCCCAGCATTTT
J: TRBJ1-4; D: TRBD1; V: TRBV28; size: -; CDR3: CASSYIGQGRSEKLFF; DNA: TGTGCCAGCAGTTATATAGGACAGGGTAGGAGTGAAAAACTGTTTTTT
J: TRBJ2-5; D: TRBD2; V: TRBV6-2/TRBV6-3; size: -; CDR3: CASSIHYLKPSGGTQETQYF; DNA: TGTGCCAGCAGCATACACTATCTTAAGCCTAGCGGGGGGACCCAAGAGACCCAGTACTTC
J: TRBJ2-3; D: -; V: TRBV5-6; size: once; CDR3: CASSRRPGDTQYF; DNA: TGTGCCAGCAGCCGGAGACCGGGGGATACGCAGTATTTT
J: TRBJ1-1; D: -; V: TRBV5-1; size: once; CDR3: CASSLGGQVEAFF; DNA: TGCGCCAGCAGCTTGGGGGGGCAAGTTGAAGCTTTCTTT
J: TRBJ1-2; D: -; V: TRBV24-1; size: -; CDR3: CATSDPLRGGYTF; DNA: TGTGCCACCAGTGACCCGCTCCGGGGAGGCTACACCTTC
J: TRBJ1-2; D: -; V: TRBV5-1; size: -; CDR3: CASSPRGGPNYGYTF; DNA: TGCGCCAGCAGCCCCCGAGGGGGTCCTAACTATGGCTACACCTTC
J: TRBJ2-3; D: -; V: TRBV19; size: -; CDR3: CASTPQGRTDTQYF; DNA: TGTGCCAGTACCCCCCAGGGGCGCACAGATACGCAGTATTTT
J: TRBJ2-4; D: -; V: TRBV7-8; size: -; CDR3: CASSPGRLNIQYF; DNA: TGTGCCAGCAGCCCAGGCCGGCTAAACATTCAGTACTTC
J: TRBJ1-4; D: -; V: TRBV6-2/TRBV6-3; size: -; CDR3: CASSYIGNEKLFF; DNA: TGTGCCAGCAGTTACATCGGGAACGAAAAACTGTTTTTT
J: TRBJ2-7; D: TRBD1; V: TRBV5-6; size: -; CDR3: CASRRTGPREQYF; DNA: TGTGCCAGCAGACGGACAGGACCGCGCGAGCAGTACTTC
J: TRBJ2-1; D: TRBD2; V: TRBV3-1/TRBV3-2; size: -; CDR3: CASSPYTSRTSGANEQFF; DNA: TGTGCCAGCAGCCCCTACACAAGTCGGACTAGCGGGGCCAATGAGCAGTTCTTC
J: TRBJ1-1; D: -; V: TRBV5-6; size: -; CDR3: CASSFPQNTEAFF; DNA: TGTGCCAGCAGCTTCCCCCAGAATACTGAAGCTTTCTTT
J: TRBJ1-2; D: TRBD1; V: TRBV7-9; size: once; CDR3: CASTPYRFRGSYGYTF; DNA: TGTGCCAGCACCCCGTACCGTTTCAGGGGGAGTTATGGCTACACCTTC
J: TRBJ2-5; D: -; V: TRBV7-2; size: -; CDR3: CASSLEATGTQYF; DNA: TGTGCCAGCAGCTTAGAGGCCACAGGGACCCAGTACTTC